The clone carrying this T cell receptor (beta chain) was found a few times. This entry comes from a study of T-cell reconstitution after alpha-beta-depleted transplantation in children. The TCRbeta library was prepared with unique molecular identifiers. TCRdb reanalysed the PCR reads using MiXCR and keeps one entry per CDR3 protein. The table records about 610,000 distinct CDR3 sequences, 10% of them present only once. The CDR3 totals 16 residues. Germline V gene sequence: CDR1 SGHRS, CDR2 YFSETQ. Trimming cost V 4 bases and J 5 bases; bases outside gene matches: 11. The material was PBMCs from the stem cell graft donor, obtained from the stem cell graft. This TCR was recovered from a human donor who donated a stem cell graft to a child with acute myeloid leukemia. V is TRBV5-1 and J is TRBJ2-3; 9 bases map to TRBD2. CDR3 DNA sequence: TGCGCCAGCAGCGCTGTGGTAGCGGGAGCTAAAGATACGCAGTATTTT. Amino acid sequence: CASSAVVAGAKDTQYF. The full variable domain, in which reference TRBV5-1 and TRBJ2-3 provide the parts outside the CDR3, is KAGVTQTPRYLIKTRGQQVTLSCSPISGHRSVSWYQQTPGQGLQFLFEYFSETQRNKGNFPGRFSGRQFSNSRSEMNVSTLELGDSALYLCASSAVVAGAKDTQYFGPGTRLTVL.